Listed here are 2 T cell receptor beta chains from one sample, sequenced in a study of T cells in Graves' hyperthyroidism and ophthalmopathy. RNA transcripts served as the template for amplifying TCR beta CDR3 regions. The HTBI set primed first-round TCR CDR3 RT-PCR. TCRdb reprocessed the multiplex PCR reads via MiXCR and lists one record per CDR3 protein. The profile shows 200,000 to 250,000 distinct CDR3 sequences, about a sixth of them singletons. Sequenced: blood. These receptors came from a woman between 18 and 29 years old with Graves' ophthalmopathy.

This clonotype has at least ten counts. CDR3 in DNA: TGTGCCAGCAGTTACGTGGCGGATGAAAAACTGTTTTTT. Protein: CASSYVADEKLFF. J is TRBJ1-4 and V is TRBV6-6; no reliable D call. Trimming took off 2 bases at V and 6 bases at J, with 7 bases between the two ends. The CDR3 runs to 13 residues. The germline gives CDR1 MNHNY, CDR2 SVGAGI (reference sequence).

The chain is built from TRBV28 and TRBJ2-5; 11 bases fit TRBD2. J was trimmed by 5 bases and V by 6 bases; bases with no gene match: 8. This CDR3 spans 15 amino acids. The germline V gene has CDR1 MDHEN and CDR2 SYDVKM. The CDR3 region is CASRLLAGVGETQYF. The CDR3 bases are TGTGCCAGCAGGTTACTAGCGGGAGTAGGCGAGACCCAGTACTTC.